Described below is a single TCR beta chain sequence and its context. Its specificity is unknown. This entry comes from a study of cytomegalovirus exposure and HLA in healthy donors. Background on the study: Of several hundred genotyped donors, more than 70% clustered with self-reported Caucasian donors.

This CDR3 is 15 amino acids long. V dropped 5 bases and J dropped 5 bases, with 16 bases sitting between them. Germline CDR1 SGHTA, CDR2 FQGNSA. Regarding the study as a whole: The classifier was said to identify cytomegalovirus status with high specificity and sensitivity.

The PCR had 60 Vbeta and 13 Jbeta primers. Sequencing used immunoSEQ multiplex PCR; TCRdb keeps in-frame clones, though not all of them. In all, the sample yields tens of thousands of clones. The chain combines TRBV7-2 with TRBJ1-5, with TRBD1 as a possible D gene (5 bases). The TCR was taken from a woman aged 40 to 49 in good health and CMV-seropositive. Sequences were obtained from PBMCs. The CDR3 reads CASSLRLGGDQPQHF. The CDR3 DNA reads TGTGCCAGCAGCCTTCGGTTGGGGGGAGATCAGCCCCAGCATTTT. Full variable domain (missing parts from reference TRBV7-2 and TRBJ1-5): GAGVSQSPSNKVTEKGKDVELRCDPISGHTALYWYRQSLGQGLEFLIYFQGNSAPDKSGLPSDRFSAERTGGSVSTLTIQRTQQEDSAVYLCASSLRLGGDQPQHFGDGTRLSIL.